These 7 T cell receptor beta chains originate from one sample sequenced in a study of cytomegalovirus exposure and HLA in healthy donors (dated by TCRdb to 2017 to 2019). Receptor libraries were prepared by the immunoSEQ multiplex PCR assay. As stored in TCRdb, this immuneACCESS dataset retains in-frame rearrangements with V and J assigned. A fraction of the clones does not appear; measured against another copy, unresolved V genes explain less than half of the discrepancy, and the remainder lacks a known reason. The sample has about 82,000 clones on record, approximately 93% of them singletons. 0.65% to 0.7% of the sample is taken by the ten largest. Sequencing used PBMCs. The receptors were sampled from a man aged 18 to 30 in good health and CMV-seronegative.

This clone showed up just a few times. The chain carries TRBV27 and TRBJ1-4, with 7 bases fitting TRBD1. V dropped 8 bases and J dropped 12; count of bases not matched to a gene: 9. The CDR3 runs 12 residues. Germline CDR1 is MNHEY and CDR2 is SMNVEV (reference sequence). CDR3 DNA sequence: TGTGCCAGCGGAATCAAAGGGGGCGAACTGTTTTTT. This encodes CASGIKGGELFF.

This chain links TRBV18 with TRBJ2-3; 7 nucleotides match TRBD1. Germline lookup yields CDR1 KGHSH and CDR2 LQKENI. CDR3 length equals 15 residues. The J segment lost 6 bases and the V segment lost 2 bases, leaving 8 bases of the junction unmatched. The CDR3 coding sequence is TGTGCCAGCTCACCATCTTTACAGGGGATGGATACGCAGTATTTT. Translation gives CASSPSLQGMDTQYF. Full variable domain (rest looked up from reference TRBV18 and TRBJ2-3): NAGVMQNPRHLVRRRGQEARLRCSPMKGHSHVYWYRQLPEEGLKFMVYLQKENIIDESGMPKERFSAEFPKEGPSILRIQQVVRGDSAAYFCASSPSLQGMDTQYFGPGTRLTVL.

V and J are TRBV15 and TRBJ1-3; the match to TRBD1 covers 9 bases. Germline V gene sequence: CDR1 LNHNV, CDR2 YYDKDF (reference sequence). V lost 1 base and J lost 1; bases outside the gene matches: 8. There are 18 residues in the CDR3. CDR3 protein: CATSRGKVGQGSGNTIYF. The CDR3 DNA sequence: TGTGCCACCAGCAGAGGGAAGGTGGGACAGGGATCTGGAAACACCATATATTTT.

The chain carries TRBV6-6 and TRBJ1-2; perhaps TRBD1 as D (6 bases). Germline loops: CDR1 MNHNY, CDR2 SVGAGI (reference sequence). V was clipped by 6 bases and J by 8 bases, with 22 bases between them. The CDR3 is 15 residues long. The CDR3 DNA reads TGTGCCAGCAGCTCCGGGACACCGGGGTCGGGGGGCTACACCTTC. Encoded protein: CASSSGTPGSGGYTF.

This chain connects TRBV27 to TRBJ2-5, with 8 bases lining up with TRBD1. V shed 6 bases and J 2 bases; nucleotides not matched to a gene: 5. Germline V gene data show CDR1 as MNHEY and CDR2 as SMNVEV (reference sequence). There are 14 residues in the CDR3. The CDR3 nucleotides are TGTGCCAGCAGCCCCAGGGGGCTTCAAGAGACCCAGTACTTC. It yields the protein CASSPRGLQETQYF.

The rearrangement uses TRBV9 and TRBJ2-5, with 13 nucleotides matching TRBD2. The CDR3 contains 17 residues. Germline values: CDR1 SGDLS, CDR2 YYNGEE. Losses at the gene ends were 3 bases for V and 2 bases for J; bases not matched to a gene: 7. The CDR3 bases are TGTGCCAGCAGCGAGGGTCCGACTAGCGGGAGGCAAGAGACCCAGTACTTC. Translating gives CASSEGPTSGRQETQYF.

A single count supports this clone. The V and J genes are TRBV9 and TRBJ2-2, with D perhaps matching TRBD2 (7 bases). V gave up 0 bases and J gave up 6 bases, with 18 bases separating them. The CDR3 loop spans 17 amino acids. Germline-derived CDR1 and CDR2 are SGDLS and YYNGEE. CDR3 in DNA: TGTGCCAGCAGCGTAGAGGGGGGGTCTATCCTCCCCGGGGAGCTGTTTTTT. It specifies CASSVEGGSILPGELFF.